These 21 T cell receptor beta chains originate from one sample sequenced in a study of blood T cells in healthy people across ages. PCR was performed a second time for about 7 to 11 cycles using a sample-barcoded 5' primer and a J-beta primer mix. MiXCR was run by TCRdb on the 5' RACE reads, yielding one entry per CDR3 protein. The table includes more than 650,000 distinct CDR3 sequences, 22% detected once. The specimen sequenced was blood. Receptors originate from a man in his 70s in good health.

The chain links TRBV11-2 to TRBJ2-5; 8 nucleotides agree with TRBD1. The CDR3 is made up of 15 amino acids. Germline CDR1 SGHAT, CDR2 FQNNGV. The junction had 12 bases not matched to a gene; V was cut back by 8 bases and J by 4 bases. The CDR3 DNA follows: TGTGCCAGCTCCATTGGGGGAACAGGGGGAGAGACCCAGTACTTC. Protein sequence: CASSIGGTGGETQYF. Looking up the rest from reference TRBV11-2 and TRBJ2-5 gives the full variable domain: EAGVAQSPRYKIIEKRQSVAFWCNPISGHATLYWYQQILGQGPKLLIQFQNNGVVDDSQLPKDRFSAERLKGVDSTLKIQPAKLEDSAVYLCASSIGGTGGETQYFGPGTRLLVL.

The chain is built from TRBV28 and TRBJ1-2; 7 nucleotides line up with TRBD1. The J segment lost 0 bases and the V segment lost 5 bases, leaving 6 bases of the junction unmatched. In germline, CDR1 is MDHEN, CDR2 SYDVKM. The CDR3 loop spans 15 amino acids. CDR3 loop: CASSLGQPTNYGYTF. In DNA form, the CDR3 reads TGTGCCAGCAGTCTGGGACAGCCCACTAACTATGGCTACACCTTC.

CDR3 sequence (DNA): TGTGCCAGCAGCTTAGGCCGGGACAGGGTGAGGGATACGCAGTATTTT. Its protein product is CASSLGRDRVRDTQYF. This chain connects TRBV11-2 to TRBJ2-3, with 9 bases aligning to TRBD1. Germline loops: CDR1 SGHAT, CDR2 FQNNGV. Trimming at V came to 1 base and at J to 6 bases, leaving 8 bases not matched to a gene. This CDR3 region has 16 residues.

This clonotype was recorded at least ten times. The rearrangement uses TRBV4-3 and TRBJ2-3, with D possibly TRBD1 on 5 matching bases. V lost 4 bases to trimming and J lost 0 bases, with 11 bases between them. This CDR3 region has 15 residues. Germline assignment: CDR1 LGHNA and CDR2 YSLEER. Here the CDR3 reads CASSPNTGSTDTQYF. In nucleotides, the CDR3 is TGCGCCAGCAGCCCAAACACAGGCAGCACAGATACGCAGTATTTT.

The V gene is TRBV15, the J gene TRBJ1-1, with a weak D call TRBD1 (5 bases). The V end was cut by 3 bases, the J end by 5 bases, with 16 bases between. The CDR3 runs 15 residues. Germline CDR1 and CDR2: LNHNV and YYDKDF (reference sequence). The CDR3 reads CATSRELQGFTEAFF. As DNA, the CDR3 is TGTGCCACCAGCAGGGAACTTCAGGGATTTACTGAAGCTTTCTTT.

The gene calls are TRBV4-3 and TRBJ2-5, with D possibly TRBD2 on 6 matching bases. Trimming cost V 3 bases and J 2 bases, with 16 bases left between them. This CDR3 is built from 16 residues. In germline, CDR1 is LGHNA, CDR2 YSLEER. The CDR3 spells CASSHGGKYLQETQYF. In nucleotides, the CDR3 is TGCGCCAGCAGCCACGGGGGAAAATACCTTCAAGAGACCCAGTACTTC.

This clonotype came up many times. The V call is TRBV5-1, the J call TRBJ1-2; 7 bases align to TRBD1. The CDR3 sequence is 16 residues long. Per germline, CDR1 SGHRS and CDR2 YFSETQ. With V trimmed by 4 bases and J by 8 bases, 17 bases remained unmatched. CDR3 nucleotide sequence: TGCGCCAGCAGCCCGACGCGCCCCCTTGACAGGGACGGCTACACCTTC. Translating it yields CASSPTRPLDRDGYTF.

Only one count was recorded for this clonotype. The genes are TRBV7-8 and TRBJ2-7; TRBD1 or TRBD2 may be the D gene (5 bases each). The DNA end favors TRBJ2-1, so the J call may be wrong. This CDR3 has 16 residues. Germline CDR1 SGHVS, CDR2 FQNEAQ. CDR3 protein: CASSLMWITRGNEQFF. In DNA form, the CDR3 reads TGTGCCAGCAGCTTAATGTGGATCACGAGGGGCAATGAGCAGTTCTTC.

The rearrangement joins TRBV7-2 to TRBJ2-3; D could derive from TRBD1 or TRBD2 (5 bases each). Germline V gene lookup returns CDR1 SGHTA and CDR2 FQGNSA. The CDR3 spans 14 residues. The V gene lost 4 bases and the J gene lost 5 bases, with 13 bases spanning the gap. DNA for the CDR3: TGTGCCAGCAGCTCACAAGTGGGGGTAGATACGCAGTATTTT. It codes for CASSSQVGVDTQYF.

This chain joins TRBV6-5 and TRBJ2-1; D is possibly TRBD2 (7 bases). The CDR3 sequence is 15 residues long. CDR1 is MNHEY and CDR2 is SVGAGI in the germline V gene. Trimming pared 2 bases from V and 8 bases from J, leaving 16 bases between. CDR3 in amino acids: CASSYRRGGPHEQFF. CDR3 nucleotides: TGTGCCAGCAGTTACAGGAGGGGGGGCCCGCATGAGCAGTTCTTC.

DNA of the CDR3: TGTGCCAGCAGTCAGCTCGGTCGGAACACTGAAGCTTTCTTT. Encoded protein: CASSQLGRNTEAFF. The chain links TRBV12-3 or TRBV12-4 to TRBJ1-1; D remains ambiguous. The V and J ends lost 5 bases and 1 base respectively, with 11 bases between them. The CDR3 spans 14 residues.

The chain links TRBV7-9 to TRBJ1-4; unclear D gene. Trimming took off 5 bases at V and 0 bases at J, with 10 bases between the two ends. CDR1 is SEHNR and CDR2 is FQNEAQ in the germline V gene (reference sequence). The CDR3 contains 15 residues. The CDR3 here is CASSVKQATNEKLFF. CDR3 bases: TGTGCCAGCAGCGTAAAACAAGCAACTAATGAAAAACTGTTTTTT.

The chain carries TRBV9 and TRBJ1-6; TRBD1 is a possible D gene (6 bases). Looked up from germline, CDR1 is SGDLS and CDR2 is YYNGEE. The V end was cut by 1 base, the J end by 7 bases, with 18 bases between. The CDR3 is 17 amino acids. The CDR3 sequence: CASSVTDGRQGNSPLHF. CDR3 nucleotide sequence: TGTGCCAGCAGCGTAACCGACGGTAGGCAGGGGAATTCACCCCTCCACTTT.

A remark on this clonotype: Compared with germline, one end of the junction differs, possibly owing to a read error. The chain carries TRBV7-9 and TRBJ2-5; either TRBD1 or TRBD2 may fit D (6 bases each). Matching the DNA end better, TRBJ2-1 makes the J call doubtful. This CDR3 spans 12 amino acids. Germline V CDR1 and CDR2: SEHNR, FQNEAQ (reference sequence). The CDR3 DNA is TGTGCCAGCAGCCTAGCCCCGGGGGCGCAGTTCTTC. Protein: CASSLAPGAQFF.

This clonotype was detected a few times. V and J are TRBV7-2 and TRBJ2-1; D remains unclear. The DNA end is more similar to TRBJ2-7, so the J call may be wrong. Germline V gene sequence: CDR1 SGHTA, CDR2 FQGNSA. CDR3 length equals 12 residues. CDR3 DNA: TGTGCCAGCATCTCCGGATCTTACGAGCAGTACTTC. Amino acids: CASISGSYEQYF.

The table lists this clonotype with a few counts. The V gene is TRBV3-1, the J gene TRBJ1-2; perhaps TRBD1 as D (5 bases). Germline V CDR1 and CDR2: LGHDT, YNNKEL (reference sequence). The CDR3 is 15 amino acids. Trimming removed 3 bases at V and 4 bases at J, with 15 bases between. CDR3: CASSHWDGTTYGYTF. CDR3 sequence (DNA): TGTGCCAGCAGCCATTGGGACGGAACCACCTATGGCTACACCTTC.

V and J are TRBV18 and TRBJ2-1; a weak D match, TRBD2 (6 bases). Germline assignment: CDR1 KGHSH and CDR2 LQKENI. The CDR3 runs 15 residues. V lost 1 base and J 4 bases, leaving 11 bases between the germline ends. In DNA, the CDR3 is TGTGCCAGCTCACCACTACGGGAGCCGTACAATGAGCAGTTCTTC. Amino acids: CASSPLREPYNEQFF.

The gene calls are TRBV6-5 and TRBJ1-2; TRBD1 aligns across 8 bases. This CDR3 region has 17 residues. V was pared by 0 bases and J by 4 bases, with 10 bases of the junction left unmatched. From germline, CDR1 is MNHEY and CDR2 SVGAGI. This CDR3 is CASSYSKVQGVRYGYTF. The DNA for the CDR3 is TGTGCCAGCAGTTACTCGAAAGTACAGGGGGTCCGCTATGGCTACACCTTC.

This clonotype appeared a few times. The chain joins TRBV9 to TRBJ2-7; 11 positions match TRBD2. Trimming at V came to 4 bases and at J to 6 bases, leaving 6 bases not matched to a gene. The CDR3 totals 14 residues. CDR1 and CDR2 (germline): SGDLS, YYNGEE. CDR3: CASSSTSGVAEQYF. The DNA of the CDR3 is TGTGCCAGCAGCTCGACTAGCGGGGTGGCCGAGCAGTACTTC.

CDR3 sequence (DNA): TGTGCCAGCAGCGCGGTCTTGAACACTGAAGCTTTCTTT. It translates to CASSAVLNTEAFF. The chain is built from TRBV5-6 and TRBJ1-1; D gene uncertain. CDR1 is SGHDT, CDR2 YYEEEE, per germline. The CDR3 runs 13 residues. Between the trimmed V and J ends, which lost 4 bases and 0 bases, there was a span of 7 bases.

This clonotype came up a few times. The chain employs TRBV19 and TRBJ2-5; no clear D gene. CDR1 and CDR2 (germline): LNHDA, SQIVND (reference sequence). This CDR3 contains 15 residues. V was cut by 3 bases and J by 0 bases, with 11 bases left in between. This CDR3 is CASSMSDWYQETQYF. The CDR3 bases are TGTGCCAGTAGTATGTCGGATTGGTACCAAGAGACCCAGTACTTC.